This T cell receptor (beta chain) was sequenced for a study of T cells in Graves' hyperthyroidism and ophthalmopathy. Study-level results: With a median lead of around 6.7 months before onset, the model predicted ophthalmopathy.

Uncontrolled infection, other autoimmune disease, pregnancy or lactation led to exclusion. Clinical symptoms, serum thyroxine, TRAb, thyroid ultrasound and orbital computed tomography established diagnosis. Fresh 10 ml peripheral blood yielded PBMCs. This CDR3 region has 14 residues. Trimming removed 6 bases from V and 5 bases from J; junction bases left unmatched: 9. CDR1 and CDR2 (germline): SNHLY, FYNNEI. A few counts support this clonotype. What it recognizes is unknown. There were TCR beta CDR3 regions amplified from RNA transcripts. Initially, a first-round RT-PCR of the TCR CDR3 employed the HTBI primer set. TCRdb itself ran the multiplex PCR reads through MiXCR, one entry per CDR3 protein. The sample includes 650,000 to 750,000 distinct CDR3 sequences, 12% to 15% of them seen just once.

The sequenced sample consisted of blood. The chain joins TRBV2 to TRBJ2-7, with 8 nucleotides matching TRBD1. The receptor was derived from a woman aged 18-30 years with Graves' hyperthyroidism. The CDR3: CASSSRDRPHEQYF. The CDR3 nucleotides read TGTGCCAGCAGCTCCCGGGACAGGCCCCACGAGCAGTACTTC.